This TCR beta chain was retrieved from a study of shared clonotypes between healthy human individuals. Looking at the study overall: Contributing individuals were two females and three males aged 18 to 49.

As processed by the authors: As immunoSEQ supplied junction-only sequences (without quality scores), filtering differed. Generated by immunoSEQ multiplex PCR, the TCRdb table keeps only in-frame clones and is missing some. V, J and clone size were drawn from that table, and D and trimming were deduced from the DNA. The sample yields around 2,000,000 clones, around 95% seen once. This CDR3 region has 15 residues. Trimming took off 2 bases at V and 1 base at J, with 9 bases between the two ends. The germline gives CDR1 MGHDK, CDR2 SYGVNS. Note on this clone: What it binds is unknown. Other DNA variants within this sample encode the same CDR3.

Study-level results: In contrast to clonotypes shared by all four donors, non-shared clonotypes had lower generation probabilities. Owing to a small donor count, the genetic and exposure-history diversity represented was limited.

The specimen was naive CD4+ T cells sorted from blood. As for subset: CD45RA+ positively selected. The TCR was taken from a man aged 18 to 30 in good health. The chain couples TRBV25-1 to TRBJ1-5; D call uncertain. The CDR3 DNA is TGTGCCAGCAGTGAAGGTGGCGGAAGCAATCAGCCCCAGCATTTT. Translated, it gives CASSEGGGSNQPQHF.